This TCR beta chain was retrieved from a study of blood T cell repertoires in COVID-19. Study background: Donors in the United States, Italy and Spain gave samples during acute or convalescent COVID-19. T cells, B-cell-depleted T cells, or PBMCs supplied cDNA or gDNA.

The V gene lost 4 bases and the J gene lost 9 bases, with 14 bases spanning the gap. Germline CDR1 is SGHDT and CDR2 is YYEEEE. This CDR3 spans 13 amino acids. As handled by the study authors: Estimation of nucleated cell counts relied on the amplification of reference gene primers. Assay: immunoSEQ multiplex PCR; the TCRdb copy retains only in-frame clones and omits some. Clone size and V and J calls were adopted from that table, with D and trimming inferred from the DNA. The sample comprises nearly 250,000 clones, 86% of which are singletons, and around 1.5% rests with the top ten. The sample was peripheral blood. The rearrangement uses TRBV5-6 and TRBJ1-5; perhaps TRBD1 as D (6 bases). This TCR came from a woman in her fifties or sixties who had recovered from COVID-19. The CDR3 DNA is TGTGCCAGCAGCCTGACAGGTTCGTGGCCCCAGCATTTT. Its protein is CASSLTGSWPQHF.